Sequencing of this T cell receptor (beta chain) was carried out in a study of identical twins. cDNA carried unique molecular identifiers, and a universal primer site was added by template switching. TCRdb independently ran MiXCR on the 5' RACE reads; one entry per CDR3 protein. The repertoire has some 1,600,000 distinct CDR3 sequences, 32% of them found once; the top ten carry 0.25% to 0.3%. Study outcomes and limitations: High-abundance cord blood beta clonotypes had fewer insertions; memory repertoires showed none. Zero-insertion findings could be partly confounded by invariant cells (MAIT and iNKT cells). Among monozygotic twins, out-of-frame TCR alpha sharing exceeded what models predicted.

A note on this clonotype: Its antigen is as yet unknown.

The CDR3 loop spans 15 amino acids. After removal of 8 bases from V and 8 bases from J, the junction contained 16 bases not matched to a gene. CDR1 and CDR2 from the germline V gene are SNHLY and FYNNEI. The V call is TRBV2, the J call TRBJ2-3; the match to TRBD2 covers 7 bases. Sequencing was carried out using cord blood. This receptor was obtained from a newborn girl in good health. CDR3 nucleotide sequence: TGTGCCAGCTCTTACCGGGCGGGAGCGATGGCTACGCAGTATTTT. Encoded protein: CASSYRAGAMATQYF.